This is a list of T cell receptor beta chains from one sample in a study of graft-versus-host responses after intestinal transplantation. Assay used: immunoSEQ multiplex PCR; TCRdb lists only in-frame clones, some missing. Counted here are roughly 120,000 clones, approximately 90% occurring once; the ten biggest clones make up roughly 0.2%. These TCRs are of unknown antigen specificity. This specimen consisted of unstimulated CD4+ T cells sorted from spleen or lymph node cells, obtained before intestinal transplant. All receptors come from a human donor who received an intestinal transplant. Both conserved end residues are part of each CDR3. The order of the fields is clone size, D gene, V gene, CDR3 length, J gene, CDR3 protein, CDR3 DNA. A D gene is named only where the DNA matches it firmly. Expanded clones get a size class; other rows say once, few or many, or leave the size out.

abundance: .
d_gene: .
v_gene: TRBV7-8
len: 15
j_gene: TRBJ2-3
CDR3aa: CASSQHTGNTDTQYF
CDR3nt: TGTGCCAGCAGCCAACATACGGGTAACACAGATACGCAGTATTTT

abundance: .
d_gene: TRBD2
v_gene: TRBV6-1
len: 15
j_gene: TRBJ2-7
CDR3aa: CATQRGAGENYEQYF
CDR3nt: TGTGCCACCCAAAGGGGAGCGGGGGAAAACTACGAGCAGTACTTC

abundance: .
d_gene: TRBD1
v_gene: TRBV25-1
len: 14
j_gene: TRBJ2-1
CDR3aa: CASCRDRADNEQFF
CDR3nt: TGTGCCAGCTGCCGGGACAGGGCGGACAATGAGCAGTTCTTC

abundance: .
d_gene: TRBD1
v_gene: TRBV2
len: 14
j_gene: TRBJ2-7
CDR3aa: CASSEPGGIREQYF
CDR3nt: TGTGCCAGCAGTGAACCAGGGGGTATTAGGGAGCAGTACTTC

abundance: .
d_gene: TRBD2
v_gene: TRBV6-1
len: 17
j_gene: TRBJ2-3
CDR3aa: CASSEIGLAGAPHTQYF
CDR3nt: TGTGCCAGCAGTGAAATTGGACTAGCGGGGGCGCCTCATACGCAGTATTTT

abundance: .
d_gene: .
v_gene: TRBV27
len: 16
j_gene: TRBJ2-7
CDR3aa: CASSFSQGSSSYEQYF
CDR3nt: TGTGCCAGCAGTTTCTCTCAGGGTTCCAGCTCCTACGAGCAGTACTTC

abundance: .
d_gene: .
v_gene: TRBV5-4
len: 15
j_gene: TRBJ1-5
CDR3aa: CTSSLGPQGGQPQHF
CDR3nt: TGTACCAGCAGCTTGGGGCCCCAGGGCGGACAGCCCCAGCATTTT

abundance: few
d_gene: .
v_gene: TRBV2
len: 13
j_gene: TRBJ1-3
CDR3aa: CASRIDSPNTIYF
CDR3nt: TGTGCCAGCAGGATAGACAGCCCAAACACCATATATTTT

abundance: .
d_gene: TRBD1
v_gene: TRBV5-4
len: 15
j_gene: TRBJ2-2
CDR3aa: CASSSRVGGSGELFF
CDR3nt: TGTGCCAGCAGCTCCCGAGTAGGGGGCTCCGGGGAGCTGTTTTTT

abundance: .
d_gene: .
v_gene: TRBV5-1
len: 13
j_gene: TRBJ1-2
CDR3aa: CASSYDREYGYTF
CDR3nt: TGCGCCAGCAGCTATGACAGAGAATATGGCTACACCTTC

abundance: .
d_gene: .
v_gene: TRBV6-5
len: 13
j_gene: TRBJ2-4
CDR3aa: CASSRQVADIQYF
CDR3nt: TGTGCCAGCAGTCGACAGGTGGCGGACATTCAGTACTTC

abundance: .
d_gene: TRBD1
v_gene: TRBV7-2
len: 16
j_gene: TRBJ2-1
CDR3aa: CASSLWGQGIYNEQFF
CDR3nt: TGTGCCAGCAGCTTATGGGGACAGGGGATCTACAATGAGCAGTTCTTC

abundance: .
d_gene: .
v_gene: TRBV6-5
len: 14
j_gene: TRBJ1-1
CDR3aa: CASKKQASNTEAFF
CDR3nt: TGTGCCAGCAAAAAACAGGCCTCGAACACTGAAGCTTTCTTT

abundance: .
d_gene: TRBD1
v_gene: TRBV4-3
len: 15
j_gene: TRBJ1-2
CDR3aa: CASSHVPQGAGGYTF
CDR3nt: TGCGCCAGCAGCCACGTACCTCAGGGGGCGGGTGGCTACACCTTC

abundance: once
d_gene: TRBD2
v_gene: TRBV5-6
len: 16
j_gene: TRBJ2-3
CDR3aa: CASSLGLAGGRDTQYF
CDR3nt: TGTGCCAGCAGTTTGGGACTAGCGGGAGGACGAGATACGCAGTATTTT

abundance: .
d_gene: .
v_gene: TRBV5-1
len: 13
j_gene: TRBJ1-2
CDR3aa: CASSLHRDYGYTF
CDR3nt: TGCGCCAGCAGCTTGCACAGAGACTATGGCTACACCTTC

abundance: .
d_gene: .
v_gene: TRBV9
len: 16
j_gene: TRBJ2-6
CDR3aa: CASSVGAISGANVLTF
CDR3nt: TGTGCCAGCAGCGTGGGGGCCATCTCTGGGGCCAACGTCCTGACTTTC

abundance: .
d_gene: .
v_gene: TRBV6-5
len: 12
j_gene: TRBJ1-2
CDR3aa: CASSYRGYGYTF
CDR3nt: TGTGCCAGCAGTTACAGGGGTTATGGCTACACCTTC

abundance: .
d_gene: .
v_gene: TRBV27
len: 13
j_gene: TRBJ1-2
CDR3aa: CAGSRGGFYGYTF
CDR3nt: TGTGCCGGCAGTAGGGGGGGGTTCTATGGCTACACCTTC

abundance: .
d_gene: TRBD2
v_gene: TRBV29-1
len: 13
j_gene: TRBJ2-7
CDR3aa: CSVSRDYSYEQYF
CDR3nt: TGCAGCGTTTCCCGGGACTACTCCTACGAGCAGTACTTC

abundance: .
d_gene: TRBD1
v_gene: TRBV9
len: 16
j_gene: TRBJ2-1
CDR3aa: CASSVGPGQGFNEQFF
CDR3nt: TGTGCCAGCAGCGTCGGACCGGGACAGGGATTCAATGAGCAGTTCTTC

abundance: .
d_gene: TRBD1
v_gene: TRBV6-1
len: 15
j_gene: TRBJ1-4
CDR3aa: CASGTSDRVGEKLFF
CDR3nt: TGTGCCAGCGGCACATCGGACAGGGTAGGCGAAAAACTGTTTTTT

abundance: .
d_gene: .
v_gene: TRBV5-5
len: 14
j_gene: TRBJ1-2
CDR3aa: CASSYIGTGYGYTF
CDR3nt: TGTGCCAGCAGCTATATAGGGACTGGCTATGGCTACACCTTC

abundance: .
d_gene: .
v_gene: TRBV20-1
len: 11
j_gene: TRBJ2-7
CDR3aa: CSARAKYEQYF
CDR3nt: TGCAGTGCTAGAGCAAAATACGAGCAGTACTTC

abundance: once
d_gene: .
v_gene: TRBV2
len: 14
j_gene: TRBJ2-5
CDR3aa: CASSPRPGRETQYF
CDR3nt: TGTGCCAGCAGTCCAAGGCCTGGGAGGGAGACCCAGTACTTC

abundance: .
d_gene: .
v_gene: TRBV2
len: 15
j_gene: TRBJ1-3
CDR3aa: CASRTRQAGGNTIYF
CDR3nt: TGTGCCAGCAGGACCCGACAGGCTGGAGGAAACACCATATATTTT

abundance: .
d_gene: .
v_gene: TRBV18
len: 16
j_gene: TRBJ1-1
CDR3aa: CASSPWAGDVGTEAFF
CDR3nt: TGTGCCAGCTCACCGTGGGCAGGGGATGTGGGCACTGAAGCTTTCTTT

abundance: .
d_gene: TRBD2
v_gene: TRBV28
len: 13
j_gene: TRBJ2-1
CDR3aa: CASERDSYNEQFF
CDR3nt: TGTGCCAGCGAGCGGGACTCCTACAATGAGCAGTTCTTC

abundance: once
d_gene: .
v_gene: TRBV4-3
len: 16
j_gene: TRBJ2-7
CDR3aa: CASSQDRTVSSYEQYF
CDR3nt: TGCGCCAGCAGCCAAGATCGTACAGTATCGTCCTACGAGCAGTACTTC

abundance: .
d_gene: .
v_gene: TRBV6-5
len: 14
j_gene: TRBJ2-1
CDR3aa: CASGGTELNNEQFF
CDR3nt: TGTGCCAGCGGGGGGACCGAGCTTAACAATGAGCAGTTCTTC

abundance: .
d_gene: TRBD1
v_gene: TRBV28
len: 13
j_gene: TRBJ2-1
CDR3aa: CASSWDRGNEQFF
CDR3nt: TGTGCCAGCAGTTGGGACAGGGGGAATGAGCAGTTCTTC

abundance: .
d_gene: .
v_gene: TRBV5-4
len: 14
j_gene: TRBJ2-2
CDR3aa: CASIATGNTGELFF
CDR3nt: TGTGCCAGCATCGCGACAGGGAACACCGGGGAGCTGTTTTTT

abundance: .
d_gene: TRBD2
v_gene: TRBV6-1
len: 15
j_gene: TRBJ2-7
CDR3aa: CASSPRLAGEYEQYF
CDR3nt: TGTGCCAGCAGTCCTAGACTAGCGGGAGAGTACGAGCAGTACTTC

abundance: .
d_gene: TRBD2
v_gene: TRBV7-9
len: 16
j_gene: TRBJ2-3
CDR3aa: CASSQRTSGVTDTQYF
CDR3nt: TGTGCCAGCAGCCAGCGGACTAGCGGGGTAACAGATACGCAGTATTTT

abundance: .
d_gene: .
v_gene: TRBV4-2
len: 14
j_gene: TRBJ2-7
CDR3aa: CASSQDQNAYEQYF
CDR3nt: TGTGCCAGCAGCCAAGACCAGAACGCCTACGAGCAGTACTTC

abundance: once
d_gene: TRBD2
v_gene: TRBV6-1
len: 13
j_gene: TRBJ2-7
CDR3aa: CASRLAGVYEQYF
CDR3nt: TGTGCCAGCAGACTAGCGGGGGTGTACGAGCAGTACTTC

abundance: .
d_gene: .
v_gene: TRBV9
len: 13
j_gene: TRBJ1-3
CDR3aa: CASSVQAGNTIYF
CDR3nt: TGTGCCAGCAGCGTCCAGGCTGGAAACACCATATATTTT

abundance: .
d_gene: .
v_gene: TRBV7-2
len: 16
j_gene: TRBJ2-3
CDR3aa: CASSLGMRGGADTQYF
CDR3nt: TGTGCCAGCAGCTTAGGAATGAGGGGCGGGGCAGATACGCAGTATTTT

abundance: .
d_gene: TRBD1
v_gene: TRBV5-5
len: 15
j_gene: TRBJ1-3
CDR3aa: CASSMTGTSGNTIYF
CDR3nt: TGTGCCAGCAGCATGACAGGGACATCTGGAAACACCATATATTTT

abundance: .
d_gene: .
v_gene: TRBV5-1
len: 15
j_gene: TRBJ1-2
CDR3aa: CASSSRGSGDHGYTF
CDR3nt: TGCGCCAGCAGCTCTCGAGGTTCGGGTGACCATGGCTACACCTTC

abundance: once
d_gene: .
v_gene: TRBV6-5
len: 15
j_gene: TRBJ2-5
CDR3aa: CASRVTAGTQETQYF
CDR3nt: TGTGCCAGCAGAGTTACAGCAGGGACACAAGAGACCCAGTACTTC

abundance: .
d_gene: TRBD1
v_gene: TRBV2
len: 15
j_gene: TRBJ2-5
CDR3aa: CASRDPGTAVATQYF
CDR3nt: TGTGCCAGCCGAGATCCCGGGACAGCTGTGGCGACCCAGTACTTC

abundance: few
d_gene: .
v_gene: TRBV4-2
len: 15
j_gene: TRBJ1-1
CDR3aa: CASSQEPGLGTEAFF
CDR3nt: TGTGCCAGCAGCCAAGAGCCAGGGTTAGGGACTGAAGCTTTCTTT

abundance: .
d_gene: .
v_gene: TRBV10-1
len: 19
j_gene: TRBJ1-2
CDR3aa: CASTPGERRWGNFNYGYTF
CDR3nt: TGCGCCAGCACTCCGGGGGAACGCCGATGGGGAAACTTTAACTATGGCTACACCTTC

abundance: .
d_gene: TRBD1
v_gene: TRBV7-2
len: 14
j_gene: TRBJ2-1
CDR3aa: CASSFQTGGNEQFF
CDR3nt: TGTGCCAGCAGCTTCCAGACAGGGGGCAATGAGCAGTTCTTC